This TCR beta chain was found in a study of PD-1 blockade in classical Hodgkin lymphoma. Study information: Patients were infused with nivolumab 3 mg/kg every 2 weeks.

The count of this clone is one. Antigen: not known. Each of the patients experienced relapse following autologous stem cell transplantation, and their brentuximab vedotin exposure differed. Data came from immunoSEQ multiplex PCR; TCRdb stores just in-frame clones and leaves some out. The sample holds hundreds of clones, approximately 76% seen once. Findings of the study overall: Why repertoires differed is undefined; disease activity or prior therapy possibly contributed.

V lost 1 base and J lost 4, with 20 bases in between. This CDR3 is 18 amino acids long. Germline V gives CDR1 SNHLY, CDR2 FYNNEI. The chain uses TRBV2 and TRBJ2-1; D is undetermined. The sequence was obtained from a human donor with classical Hodgkin lymphoma. The sample in question was peripheral blood mononuclear cells (PBMCs), obtained at baseline. The CDR3 sequence is CASSEEGSAGWNYNEQFF. For the CDR3, the DNA is TGTGCCAGCAGTGAAGAAGGGTCAGCCGGGTGGAATTACAATGAGCAGTTCTTC.